This T cell receptor beta chain was recorded in a study of CD8+ T cells in alopecia areata. Treatment defined: oral pan-JAK inhibitor, 5-10 mg twice daily. TCR sequencing used cDNA made by reverse transcription of extracted RNA. Here immunoSEQ multiplex PCR was the method, and the copy in TCRdb shows in-frame clones only, minus some. The sample records 70,000 or so clones, around 29% being singletons. This clone was counted a single time. Its antigen is unidentified. Study results and limitations: Scalp sample sequencing also detects resident alphabeta T cells of normal skin.

The germline CDR1 and CDR2 sequences are SQVTM and ANQGSEA. This CDR3 is built from 10 residues. V was cut by 7 bases and J by 8 bases, with 8 bases left in between. The receptor was isolated from a human donor with alopecia areata. The chain couples TRBV29-1 to TRBJ1-4; D not certain. Source: CD8+ T cells sorted from blood, taken at week 4, from a patient treated with tofacitinib. The CDR3 loop reads CSGIGEKLFF. The CDR3 DNA reads TGCAGCGGCATTGGAGAAAAACTGTTTTTT. The whole variable domain, remainder taken from reference TRBV29-1 and TRBJ1-4, is SAVISQKPSRDICQRGTSLTIQCQVDSQVTMMFWYRQQPGQSLTLIATANQGSEATYESGFVIDKFPISRPNLTFSTLTVSNMSPEDSSIYLCSGIGEKLFFGSGTQLSVL.